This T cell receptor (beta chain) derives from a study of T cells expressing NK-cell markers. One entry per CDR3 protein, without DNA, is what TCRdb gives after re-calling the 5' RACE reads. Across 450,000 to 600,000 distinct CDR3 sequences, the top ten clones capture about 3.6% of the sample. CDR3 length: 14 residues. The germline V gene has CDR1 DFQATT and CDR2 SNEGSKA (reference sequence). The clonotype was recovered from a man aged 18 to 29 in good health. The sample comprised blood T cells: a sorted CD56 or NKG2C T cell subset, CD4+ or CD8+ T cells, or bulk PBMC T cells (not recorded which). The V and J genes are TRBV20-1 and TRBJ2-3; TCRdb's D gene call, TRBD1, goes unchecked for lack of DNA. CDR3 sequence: CSAYGGVRTDTQYF.